The 6 T cell receptor beta chains in this list originate from one sample, sequenced in a study of Graves' ophthalmopathy and Graves' hyperthyroidism. The study amplified TCR beta CDR3 regions using RNA transcripts. First-round RT-PCR relied on HTBI primers, and a second-round multiplex PCR came next. TCRdb recomputed calls from the multiplex PCR reads with MiXCR, one row per CDR3 protein. The sample includes 650,000 to 900,000 distinct CDR3 sequences, 40% of them seen just once. The sequenced sample was peripheral blood. The receptor set was obtained from an adult man with Graves' ophthalmopathy.

The chain combines TRBV7-9 with TRBJ1-4; possibly TRBD1 for D (5 bases). Trimming left V 2 bases short and J 5 bases short, with 15 bases between. This CDR3 has 16 residues. Germline values: CDR1 SEHNR, CDR2 FQNEAQ (reference sequence). The CDR3 DNA reads as TGTGCCAGCAGCTTAAGTCTTGGGGGGTTAAATGAAAAACTGTTTTTT. Translation gives CASSLSLGGLNEKLFF.

This chain joins TRBV20-1 and TRBJ1-3, with D possibly matching TRBD1 (5 bases). Germline assignment: CDR1 DFQATT and CDR2 SNEGSKA (reference sequence). CDR3 length: 15 residues. Trimming shortened V by 1 base and J by 0 bases, and 10 bases separated the two germline ends. The CDR3 DNA is TGCAGTGCTAGAGTGGGGACTCACTCTGGAAACACCATATATTTT. Translated, it gives CSARVGTHSGNTIYF.

The CDR3 DNA reads as TGCAGTGCTAGACCGGGGACAGGGGGCGCATCTTTCGTAACCCAGTACTTC. The encoded protein is CSARPGTGGASFVTQYF. The V and J genes are TRBV20-1 and TRBJ2-5; TRBD1 matches 12 bases. CDR3 length equals 17 residues. V trimming: 2 bases; J trimming: 8 bases; junction bases outside the gene matches: 15. CDR1 is DFQATT and CDR2 is SNEGSKA in the germline V gene (reference sequence).

The CDR3 here is CASCDSGSWGLQETQYF. CDR3 nucleotide sequence: TGTGCCAGCTGCGATAGCGGGAGTTGGGGCCTCCAAGAGACCCAGTACTTC. The gene calls are TRBV2 and TRBJ2-5, with 9 bases aligning to TRBD2. Trimming took 8 bases from V and 1 from J; bases not matched to a gene: 14. The CDR3 sequence is 17 residues long. CDR1 is SNHLY and CDR2 is FYNNEI in the germline V gene.

The V and J genes are TRBV19 and TRBJ2-3; the D call may be TRBD1 or TRBD2 (5 bases each). Germline V gene lookup returns CDR1 LNHDA and CDR2 SQIVND (reference sequence). Trimming took 4 bases from V and 1 from J, leaving 9 bases between them. CDR3 length: 14 residues. The CDR3 DNA sequence: TGTGCCAGTAGTACGGGACCTCGCACAGATACGCAGTATTTT. This codes for CASSTGPRTDTQYF.

This clonotype has ten or more counts. V gene TRBV20-1 combines with J gene TRBJ2-7, with D tentatively TRBD1 (6 bases). Trimming took off 5 bases at V and 1 base at J, with 18 bases between the two ends. The CDR3 sequence is 15 residues long. Germline loops: CDR1 DFQATT, CDR2 SNEGSKA (reference sequence). CDR3 residues: CSADGKTGPSYEQYF. In DNA form, the CDR3 reads TGCAGTGCTGATGGTAAGACAGGACCGTCCTACGAGCAGTACTTC.